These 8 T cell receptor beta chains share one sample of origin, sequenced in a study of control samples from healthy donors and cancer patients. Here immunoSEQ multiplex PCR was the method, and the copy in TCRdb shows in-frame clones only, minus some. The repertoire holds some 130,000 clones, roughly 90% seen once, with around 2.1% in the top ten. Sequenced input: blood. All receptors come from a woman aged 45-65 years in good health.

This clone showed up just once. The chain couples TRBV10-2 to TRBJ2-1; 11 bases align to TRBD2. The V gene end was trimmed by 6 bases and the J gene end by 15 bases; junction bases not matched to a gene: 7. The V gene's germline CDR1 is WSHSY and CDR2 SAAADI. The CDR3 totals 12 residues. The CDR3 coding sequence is TGCGCCAGCAGCGTAGCGGGGGGGGAGGCGTTCTTC. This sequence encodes CASSVAGGEAFF.

The chain's CDR3 is CASSLWSPWDTSTDTQYF. CDR3 sequence (DNA): TGCGCCAGCAGCTTGTGGTCGCCCTGGGACACTAGCACAGATACGCAGTATTTT. The rearrangement joins TRBV5-1 to TRBJ2-3; a weak D match, TRBD1 (6 bases). Between the trimmed V and J ends, which lost 1 base and 0 bases, there was a span of 18 bases. The CDR3 has 18 residues. Germline CDR1 is SGHRS and CDR2 is YFSETQ.

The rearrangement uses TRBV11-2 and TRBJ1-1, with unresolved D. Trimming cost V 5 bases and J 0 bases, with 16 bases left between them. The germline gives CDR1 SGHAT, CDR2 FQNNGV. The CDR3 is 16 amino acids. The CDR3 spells CASSLSSGGLNTEAFF. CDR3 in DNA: TGTGCCAGCAGCCTTTCCTCGGGAGGGCTGAACACTGAAGCTTTCTTT.

The CDR3 nucleotides read TGTGCCAGCAGCACCGACAGACATAATGAAAAACTGTTTTTT. It translates to CASSTDRHNEKLFF. The chain is built from TRBV2 and TRBJ1-4, with D maybe TRBD1 (5 bases). CDR1 SNHLY and CDR2 FYNNEI come from the germline V gene. The CDR3 covers 14 residues. V was clipped by 6 bases and J by 4 bases, with 12 bases between them.

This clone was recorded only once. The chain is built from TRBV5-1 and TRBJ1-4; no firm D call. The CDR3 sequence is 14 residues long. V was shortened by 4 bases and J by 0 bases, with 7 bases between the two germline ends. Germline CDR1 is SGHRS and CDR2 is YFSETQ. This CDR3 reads CASSQGPTNEKLFF. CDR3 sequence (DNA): TGCGCCAGCAGCCAAGGACCAACTAATGAAAAACTGTTTTTT. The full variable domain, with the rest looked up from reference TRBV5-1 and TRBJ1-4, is KAGVTQTPRYLIKTRGQQVTLSCSPISGHRSVSWYQQTPGQGLQFLFEYFSETQRNKGNFPGRFSGRQFSNSRSEMNVSTLELGDSALYLCASSQGPTNEKLFFGSGTQLSVL.

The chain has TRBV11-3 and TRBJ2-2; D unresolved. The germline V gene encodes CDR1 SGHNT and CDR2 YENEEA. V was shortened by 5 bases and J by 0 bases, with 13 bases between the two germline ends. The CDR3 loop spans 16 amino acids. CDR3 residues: CASSPTRGANTGELFF. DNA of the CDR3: TGTGCCAGCAGCCCGACCCGTGGGGCGAACACCGGGGAGCTGTTTTTT.

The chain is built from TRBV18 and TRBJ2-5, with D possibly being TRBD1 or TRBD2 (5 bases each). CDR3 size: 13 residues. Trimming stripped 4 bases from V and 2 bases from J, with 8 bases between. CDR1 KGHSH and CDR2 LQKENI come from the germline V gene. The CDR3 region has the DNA TGTGCCAGCTCACGGGACCTTCAAGAGACCCAGTACTTC. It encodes CASSRDLQETQYF. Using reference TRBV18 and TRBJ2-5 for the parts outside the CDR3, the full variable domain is NAGVMQNPRHLVRRRGQEARLRCSPMKGHSHVYWYRQLPEEGLKFMVYLQKENIIDESGMPKERFSAEFPKEGPSILRIQQVVRGDSAAYFCASSRDLQETQYFGPGTRLLVL.

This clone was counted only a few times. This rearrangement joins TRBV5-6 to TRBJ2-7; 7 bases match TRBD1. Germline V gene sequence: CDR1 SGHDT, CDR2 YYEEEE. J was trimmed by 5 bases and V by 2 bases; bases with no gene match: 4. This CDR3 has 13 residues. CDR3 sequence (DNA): TGTGCCAGCAGCTTAAGACAGGGTAACGAGCAGTACTTC. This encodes CASSLRQGNEQYF. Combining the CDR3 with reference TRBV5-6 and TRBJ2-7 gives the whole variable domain DAGVTQSPTHLIKTRGQQVTLRCSPKSGHDTVSWYQQALGQGPQFIFQYYEEEERQRGNFPDRFSGHQFPNYSSELNVNALLLGDSALYLCASSLRQGNEQYFGPGTRLTVT.